This TCR beta chain was documented in a study of CD8 T cells in Susac syndrome. With 7 bases clipped from V and 2 bases from J, the junction kept 8 bases outside the gene matches. Germline CDR1 is SNHLY and CDR2 is FYNNEI. This CDR3 has 14 residues. Controls were drawn from healthy donors and were matched for age and sex. Negative isolation yielded CD8+ and CD4+ T cells; FACS enriched TEMRA cells. Random hexamers were used to reverse transcribe the RNA input (about 0.5 to 1 ug). With immunoSEQ multiplex PCR, TCR beta CDR3 was amplified across 54 Vbeta and 13 Jbeta. TCRdb used MiXCR to reprocess the immunoSEQ multiplex PCR reads, holding one entry per CDR3 protein. The repertoire has approximately 150,000 distinct CDR3 sequences, less than 95% of them found once; the top ten carry more than 0.065%.

This TCR was recovered from a human donor in good health. This sequence joins TRBV2 and TRBJ2-7; 7 nucleotides match TRBD2. Material for sequencing was CD4+ T cells from PBMCs. CDR3 coding DNA: TGTGCCAGCAAACGGGAGGATCTTGCCTACGAGCAGTACTTC. Translation: CASKREDLAYEQYF.